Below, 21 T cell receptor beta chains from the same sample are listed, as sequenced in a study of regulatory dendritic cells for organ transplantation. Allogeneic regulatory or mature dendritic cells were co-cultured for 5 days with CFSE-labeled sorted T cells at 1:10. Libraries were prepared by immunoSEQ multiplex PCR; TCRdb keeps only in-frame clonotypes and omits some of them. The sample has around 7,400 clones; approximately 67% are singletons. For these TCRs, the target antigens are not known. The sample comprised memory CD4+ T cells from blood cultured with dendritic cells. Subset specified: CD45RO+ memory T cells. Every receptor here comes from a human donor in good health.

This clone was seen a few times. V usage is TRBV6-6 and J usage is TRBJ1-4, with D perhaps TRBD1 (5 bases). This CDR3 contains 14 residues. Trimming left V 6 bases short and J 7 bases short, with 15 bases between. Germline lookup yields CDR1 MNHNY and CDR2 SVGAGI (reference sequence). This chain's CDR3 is CASRGGGAGEKLFF. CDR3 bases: TGTGCCAGCAGGGGAGGAGGGGCGGGTGAAAAACTGTTTTTT.

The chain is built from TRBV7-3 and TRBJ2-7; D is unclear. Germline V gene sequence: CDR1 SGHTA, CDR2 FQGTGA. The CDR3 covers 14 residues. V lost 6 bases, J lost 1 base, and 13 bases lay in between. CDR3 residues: CASSRYSNSYEQYF. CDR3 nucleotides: TGTGCCAGCAGTCGCTACTCGAATTCCTACGAGCAGTACTTC.

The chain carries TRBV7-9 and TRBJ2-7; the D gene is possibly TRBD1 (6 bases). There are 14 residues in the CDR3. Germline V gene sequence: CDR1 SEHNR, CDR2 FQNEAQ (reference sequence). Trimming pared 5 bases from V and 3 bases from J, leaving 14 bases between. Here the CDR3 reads CASSLQQGDYEQYF. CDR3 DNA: TGTGCCAGCAGCCTTCAACAGGGAGACTACGAGCAGTACTTC.

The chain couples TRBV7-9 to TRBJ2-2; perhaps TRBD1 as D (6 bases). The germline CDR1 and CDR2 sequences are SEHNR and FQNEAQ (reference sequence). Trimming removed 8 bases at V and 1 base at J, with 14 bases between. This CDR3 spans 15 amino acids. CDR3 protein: CASEGVTMNTGELFF. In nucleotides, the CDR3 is TGTGCCAGCGAGGGGGTGACAATGAACACCGGGGAGCTGTTTTTT.

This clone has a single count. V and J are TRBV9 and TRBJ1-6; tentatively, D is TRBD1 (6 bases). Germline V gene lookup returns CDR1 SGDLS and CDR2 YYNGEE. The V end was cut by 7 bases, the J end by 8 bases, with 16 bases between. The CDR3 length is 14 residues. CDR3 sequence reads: CASAFSGVDSPLHF. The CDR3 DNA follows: TGTGCCAGCGCCTTCTCAGGGGTGGATTCACCCCTCCACTTT.

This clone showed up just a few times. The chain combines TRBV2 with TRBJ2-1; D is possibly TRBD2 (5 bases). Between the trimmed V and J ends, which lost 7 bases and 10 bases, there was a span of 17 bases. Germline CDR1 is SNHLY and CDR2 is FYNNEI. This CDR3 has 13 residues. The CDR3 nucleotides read TGTGCCAGCAAACTGGAGGCCACAGAGGAGCAGTTCTTC. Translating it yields CASKLEATEEQFF.

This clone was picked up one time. CDR3 protein: CASSPGKNEKLFF. The CDR3, as DNA: TGTGCCAGCAGCCCAGGGAAGAATGAAAAACTGTTTTTT. The V and J genes are TRBV5-4 and TRBJ1-4; perhaps TRBD1 as D (5 bases). CDR3 length equals 13 residues. CDR1 and CDR2 (germline): SGHNT, YYREEE (reference sequence). With 4 bases removed from V and 5 bases from J, the gap between germline ends came to 9 bases.

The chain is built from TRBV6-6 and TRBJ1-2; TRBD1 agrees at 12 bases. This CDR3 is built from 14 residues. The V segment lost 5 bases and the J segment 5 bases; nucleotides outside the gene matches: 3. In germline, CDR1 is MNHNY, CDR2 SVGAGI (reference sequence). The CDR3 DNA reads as TGTGCCAGCAGTGTGGGACAGGGGGCGTATGGCTACACCTTC. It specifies CASSVGQGAYGYTF.

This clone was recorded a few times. This chain's CDR3 is CASSLNPGLGYEQFF. The CDR3 nucleotides are TGTGCCAGCAGCTTAAACCCGGGACTAGGTTATGAGCAGTTCTTC. This chain joins TRBV11-3 and TRBJ2-1; 8 bases map to TRBD2. CDR3 size: 15 residues. Trimming cost V 2 bases and J 8 bases; bases outside gene matches: 8. CDR1 and CDR2 from the germline V gene are SGHNT and YENEEA.

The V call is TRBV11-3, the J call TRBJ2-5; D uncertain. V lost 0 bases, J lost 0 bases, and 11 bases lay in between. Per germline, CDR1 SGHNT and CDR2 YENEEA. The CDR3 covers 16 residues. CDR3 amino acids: CASSLEGDTYQETQYF. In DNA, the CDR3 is TGTGCCAGCAGCTTAGAAGGAGATACGTACCAAGAGACCCAGTACTTC.

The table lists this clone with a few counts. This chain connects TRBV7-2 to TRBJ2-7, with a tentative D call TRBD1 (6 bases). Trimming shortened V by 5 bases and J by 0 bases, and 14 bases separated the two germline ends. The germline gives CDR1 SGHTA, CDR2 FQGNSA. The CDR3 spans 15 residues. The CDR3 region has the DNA TGTGCCAGCAGCCTCACCGACAGGTTCTCCTACGAGCAGTACTTC. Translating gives CASSLTDRFSYEQYF.

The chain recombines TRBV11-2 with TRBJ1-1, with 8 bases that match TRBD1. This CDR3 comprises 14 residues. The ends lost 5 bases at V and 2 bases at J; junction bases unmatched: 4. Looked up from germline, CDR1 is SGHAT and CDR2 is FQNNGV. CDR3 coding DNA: TGTGCCAGCAGCCCGACAGGGGTAAACACTGAAGCTTTCTTT. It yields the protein CASSPTGVNTEAFF.

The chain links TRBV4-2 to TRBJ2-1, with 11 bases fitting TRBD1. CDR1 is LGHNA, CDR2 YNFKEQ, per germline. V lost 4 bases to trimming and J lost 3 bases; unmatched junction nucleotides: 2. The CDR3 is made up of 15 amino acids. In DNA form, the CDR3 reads TGTGCCAGCAGCCCGGGACAGGGGGGCTACAATGAGCAGTTCTTC. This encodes CASSPGQGGYNEQFF.

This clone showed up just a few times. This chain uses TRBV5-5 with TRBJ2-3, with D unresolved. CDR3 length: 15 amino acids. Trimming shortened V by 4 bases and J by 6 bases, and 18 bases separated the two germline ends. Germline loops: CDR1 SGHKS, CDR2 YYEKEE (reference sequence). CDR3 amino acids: CASSLASLGVDTQYF. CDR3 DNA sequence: TGTGCCAGCAGCCTCGCCAGCCTGGGCGTTGATACGCAGTATTTT.

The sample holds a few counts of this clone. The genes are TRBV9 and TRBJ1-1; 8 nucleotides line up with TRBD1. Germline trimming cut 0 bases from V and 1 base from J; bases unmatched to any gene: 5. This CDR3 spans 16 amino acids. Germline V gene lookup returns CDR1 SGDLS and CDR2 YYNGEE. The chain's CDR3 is CASSVATGQENTEAFF. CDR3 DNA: TGTGCCAGCAGCGTAGCTACGGGACAGGAGAACACTGAAGCTTTCTTT.

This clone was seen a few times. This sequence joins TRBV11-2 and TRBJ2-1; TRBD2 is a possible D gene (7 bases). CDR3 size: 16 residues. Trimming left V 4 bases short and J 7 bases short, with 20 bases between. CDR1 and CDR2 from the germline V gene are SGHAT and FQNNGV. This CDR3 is CASSSRGGGSWNEQFF. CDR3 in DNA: TGTGCCAGCAGCTCCAGGGGCGGGGGCTCGTGGAATGAGCAGTTCTTC.

The chain's CDR3 is CASSLDPGRSGNTIYF. The CDR3 DNA reads TGTGCCAGCAGCTTAGACCCGGGGAGGTCTGGAAACACCATATATTTT. V is TRBV7-8 and J is TRBJ1-3; D not certain. CDR3 length: 16 amino acids. The V end was cut by 1 base, the J end by 1 base, with 11 bases between. CDR1 and CDR2 from the germline V gene are SGHVS and FQNEAQ.

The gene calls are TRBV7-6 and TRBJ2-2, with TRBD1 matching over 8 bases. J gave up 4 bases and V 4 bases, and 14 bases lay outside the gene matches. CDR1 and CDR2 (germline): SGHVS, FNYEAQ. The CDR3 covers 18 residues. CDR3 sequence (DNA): TGTGCCAGCAGCTCCCTCCTCGGACAGGGTGGGCTCACCGGGGAGCTGTTTTTT. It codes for CASSSLLGQGGLTGELFF.

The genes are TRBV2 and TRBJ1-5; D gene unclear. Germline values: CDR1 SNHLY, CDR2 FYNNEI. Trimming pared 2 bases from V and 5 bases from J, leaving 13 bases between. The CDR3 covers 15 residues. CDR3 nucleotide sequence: TGTGCCAGCAGTGAAAGTTTCGGGGTGGATCAGCCCCAGCATTTT. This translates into CASSESFGVDQPQHF. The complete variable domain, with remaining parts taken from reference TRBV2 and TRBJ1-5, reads EPEVTQTPSHQVTQMGQEVILRCVPISNHLYFYWYRQILGQKVEFLVSFYNNEISEKSEIFDDQFSVERPDGSNFTLKIRSTKLEDSAMYFCASSESFGVDQPQHFGDGTRLSIL.

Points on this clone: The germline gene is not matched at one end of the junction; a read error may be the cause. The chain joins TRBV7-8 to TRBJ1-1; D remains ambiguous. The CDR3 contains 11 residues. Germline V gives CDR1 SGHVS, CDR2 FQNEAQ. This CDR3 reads CASSFDTEAFF. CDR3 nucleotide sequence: TGTGCCAGCAGCTTCGACACCGAAGCTTTCTTT. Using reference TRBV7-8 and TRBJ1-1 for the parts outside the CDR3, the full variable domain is GAGVSQSPRYKVAKRGQDVALRCDPISGHVSLFWYQQALGQGPEFLTYFQNEAQLDKSGLPSDRFFAERPEGSVSTLKIQRTQQEDSAVYLCASSFDTEAFFGQGTRLTVV.

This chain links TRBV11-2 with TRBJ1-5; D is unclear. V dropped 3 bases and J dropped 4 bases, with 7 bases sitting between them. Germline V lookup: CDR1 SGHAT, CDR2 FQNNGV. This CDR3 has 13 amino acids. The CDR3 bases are TGTGCCAGCAGCTTCTCCGTGAATCAGCCCCAGCATTTT. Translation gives CASSFSVNQPQHF.